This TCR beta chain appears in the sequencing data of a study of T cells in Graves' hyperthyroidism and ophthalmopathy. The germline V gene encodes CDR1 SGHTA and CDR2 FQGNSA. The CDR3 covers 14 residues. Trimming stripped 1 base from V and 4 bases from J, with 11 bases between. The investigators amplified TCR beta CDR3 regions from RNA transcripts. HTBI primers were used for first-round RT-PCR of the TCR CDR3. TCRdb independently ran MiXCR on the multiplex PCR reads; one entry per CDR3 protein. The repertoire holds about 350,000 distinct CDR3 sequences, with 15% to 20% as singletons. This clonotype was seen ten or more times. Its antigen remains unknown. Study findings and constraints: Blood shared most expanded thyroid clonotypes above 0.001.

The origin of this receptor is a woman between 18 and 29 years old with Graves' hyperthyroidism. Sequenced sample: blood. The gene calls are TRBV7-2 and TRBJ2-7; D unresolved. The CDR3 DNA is TGTGCCAGCAGCTTAGAGTACCGATCTTACGAGCAGTACTTC. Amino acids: CASSLEYRSYEQYF. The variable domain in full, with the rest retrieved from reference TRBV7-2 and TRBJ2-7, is GAGVSQSPSNKVTEKGKDVELRCDPISGHTALYWYRQSLGQGLEFLIYFQGNSAPDKSGLPSDRFSAERTGGSVSTLTIQRTQQEDSAVYLCASSLEYRSYEQYFGPGTRLTVT.